The clone carrying this T cell receptor beta chain was seen more than once but under ten times. This sample was included in a study of T cell repertoires in cytomegalovirus infection. One entry per CDR3 protein, called by TCRdb with MiXCR from the reads. The sample shows 290,000 or so distinct CDR3 sequences, around 25% of them seen only once. The CDR3 runs 18 residues. Looked up from germline, CDR1 is SGHAT and CDR2 is FQNNGV. Trimming shortened V by 1 base and J by 1 base, and 16 bases separated the two germline ends. The material sequenced was PBMCs. The clonotype was recovered from a human donor in good health (CMV status not recorded). Some clones in this sample may be carry-over from other donors' samples. The genes are TRBV11-2 and TRBJ2-2; D tentatively reads TRBD1 or TRBD2 (6 bases each). The CDR3 loop reads CASSLAISRGRNTGELFF. The CDR3 nucleotides are TGTGCCAGCAGCTTAGCCATTTCTCGGGGGCGGAACACCGGGGAGCTGTTTTTT.